This T cell receptor (beta chain) was documented in a study of blood T cell repertoires in COVID-19. Study overall: Whether acute or convalescent, the COVID-19 samples came from the United States, Italy and Spain.

Germline loops: CDR1 LNHDA, CDR2 SQIVND (reference sequence). V was shortened by 4 bases and J by 2 bases, with 17 bases between the two germline ends. This CDR3 is 16 amino acids long. Clones were sequenced by immunoSEQ multiplex PCR, and TCRdb holds only the in-frame ones, with some missing. Seen here are some 100,000 clones, approximately 80% observed once, and the top ten hold 13%. Sequencing was carried out using peripheral blood. The chain joins TRBV19 to TRBJ1-2; tentatively, D is TRBD1 (5 bases). This sequence was found in a human donor in a cohort sampled during active COVID-19. CDR3: CASSTLGDRGNYGYTF. For the CDR3, the DNA is TGTGCCAGTAGTACCCTCGGAGACAGAGGAAACTATGGCTACACCTTC.